What follows are 3 T cell receptor beta chains derived from one specimen sequenced in a study of early T cells in non-severe SARS-CoV-2 infection. TCRdb itself ran the 5' RACE reads through MiXCR, one entry per CDR3 protein. The table has under 45,000 distinct CDR3 sequences, less than 6.5% seen once. The material was whole blood, obtained at baseline. The receptors here all came from an adult who was a healthcare worker with PCR-confirmed SARS-CoV-2 infection or an uninfected control (not recorded which).

This clonotype was counted only a few times. The V gene is TRBV19, the J gene TRBJ2-1; TRBD2 matches at 11 bases. Trimming took 7 bases from V and 9 from J; bases not matched to a gene: 14. Germline CDR1 is LNHDA and CDR2 is SQIVND (reference sequence). This CDR3 comprises 16 residues. CDR3 in DNA: TGTGCCAGTACCTCCCCGGGACTAGCGGCGCCGGGTGAGCAGTTCTTC. As protein: CASTSPGLAAPGEQFF.

The genes are TRBV13 and TRBJ2-3; 11 nucleotides align to TRBD2. The ends lost 2 bases at V and 0 bases at J; junction bases unmatched: 16. Germline V gene lookup returns CDR1 PRHDT and CDR2 FYEKMQ (reference sequence). The CDR3 is made up of 21 amino acids. Here the CDR3 reads CASSLQWQYSGRATSTDTQYF. CDR3 in DNA: TGTGCCAGCAGCTTACAATGGCAATATAGCGGGAGGGCCACTAGCACAGATACGCAGTATTTT.

This clonotype was seen a few times. V is TRBV14 and J is TRBJ2-1, with no clear D. This CDR3 is 11 amino acids long. With 3 bases removed from V and 6 bases from J, the gap between germline ends came to 3 bases. CDR1 is SGHDN, CDR2 FVKESK, per germline. The CDR3 DNA is TGTGCCAGCAGCCAGGGCAATGAGCAGTTCTTC. It specifies CASSQGNEQFF.